This note documents a single T cell receptor (beta chain) sequence. Its antigen specificity is not known. Within one base of it there is no much larger clone, and no base qualities were kept. These data belong to a study of cytomegalovirus exposure and HLA in healthy donors (dated by TCRdb to 2016 to 2017). For the study in its entirety: An earlier analysis of approximately 550 of the donors reported roughly 270 Gb of sequence data and some 100 million unique TCR beta sequences from about 180 million T cells. An early release that covered about 600 HLA-typed donors contained about 300 gigabases of sequencing data and tens of millions of unique TCR sequences. The genetic ancestry cluster associated with self-reported Caucasian donors included over 65% of the roughly 400 genotyped donors. The aim of the study was to test whether cataloging public T cell receptors could identify signatures of past pathogen exposure. The study used immunosequencing to profile the T cell repertoires of approximately 630 subjects and linked those repertoires to cytomegalovirus serostatus. In addition to the first cohort of 666 subjects, a separate validation cohort of about 120 different subjects was used. The study combined high-throughput TCR immunosequencing, statistical association of individual TCRs with disease status, and machine learning to predict cytomegalovirus infection status. In a later analysis, previously published TCR beta repertoires from 600 to 850 donors were re-analyzed and high-resolution HLA genotyping was added so that TCR occurrence patterns could be studied. Rather than drawing on any new phenotypic data, the later analysis identified candidate immune exposures from TCR beta sequences and the way those sequences occurred across donors. An earlier analysis of approximately 640 of the donors applied high-throughput TCR beta sequencing to assess whether each TCR beta V gene segment acted as functional or pseudogenic. Donor age, sex, ethnicity and CMV serostatus were compiled together with the repertoire data. Genome-wide SNP genotypes for about 65% of the 666 donors were used in a later genetic analysis, which treated that subset as a discovery cohort. Every discovery cohort repertoire had been produced on one sequencing platform. Class I and class II HLA loci were covered by the typing at four-digit resolution. Typing coverage varied by locus: roughly 620-640 donors for A, B, C, DRB1 and DQB1; around 560 for DQA1; more than 600 for DPA1; roughly 450 for DPB1. About five DR-DQ haplotypes were treated as single units for association and clustering because of strong linkage in the cohort. Across around 400 genotyped donors of the cohort, an average of about 250,000 unique TCR beta nucleotide sequences per donor were sequenced, and approximately 17% of those sequences were non-productive.

The cohort consisted of more than 650 healthy bone marrow donors. At the time of sampling, every cohort member was nominally healthy, though immune exposures that went unrecorded were likely present. The donor was CMV seronegative and belonged to the group of more than 300 seronegative cohort members. Each donor provided a peripheral blood sample, and peripheral blood mononuclear cells were used for TCR beta sequencing. The Qiagen DNeasy Blood Extraction Kit was used to extract genomic DNA from the blood cell samples. The CDR3, from cysteine to phenylalanine, totals 15 residues. Of the read, only the CDR3 DNA is kept; its 45 bases are in frame from base 1. The germline V gene specifies SGHTA as CDR1 and FQGNSA as CDR2. V and J are truncated by 4 bases and 2 bases respectively, leaving an intervening sequence of 15 bases. Paper-wide results and their limitations: A further reported finding was that TCR beta sequences accurately predicted the HLA-A and HLA-B alleles for most subjects in the first cohort. Only TCR beta chains were sequenced in this cohort, and the absence of alpha or paired-chain data limited detectable features. Strong co-occurrence of HLA alleles, especially DR and DQ, made assigning TCR associations to individual alleles difficult. The 87-base-pair reads could not distinguish some IMGT-functional V segments, including TRBV6-2 and TRBV6-3, so those segments were excluded. Roughly uniform sequencing depth across donors was assumed in presence/absence analyses, although this assumption may not hold. A later genetic analysis associated a missense DCLRE1C variant with V-gene and J-gene trimming of TCR beta chains, and an independent cohort replicated the association. A later genetic analysis reported fewer N-insertions in productive TCRs among donors in an Asian-associated ancestry cluster than the roughly 700-donor mean. The only immune exposure information available for the cohort was CMV serostatus. Across donors, most TCR sequences were observed very rarely, whereas some public TCRs were present in many individuals. A few of the identified cytomegalovirus-associated TCR beta chains were confirmed in vitro to be specific for cytomegalovirus antigens. In both the original and validation cohorts, the classifier was reported to diagnose cytomegalovirus status with high specificity and sensitivity. Because counts were too low, roughly 17 rarely observed V segments, including chromosome 9 orphons, were left out of the earlier analysis of over 550 of the donors. In a later analysis, most CMV-associated TCR beta chains were found to appear HLA-restricted, with HLA associations seemingly driven largely by CMV exposure. Because some donors lacked HLA typing at each locus, the association tests relied only on the typed subset. A later analysis found that TCR association rates varied across HLA loci, with DRB1 alleles showing the most associated TCRs and HLA-C alleles the fewest. A later analysis found that HLA-associated TCR beta chains were more clonally expanded and had lower generation probabilities than equally common non-associated chains. According to the authors, the approach could potentially be generalized to other disease states and immunological phenotypes. Specific HLA alleles were associated with 15,000 to 20,000 TCR beta sequences at a false discovery rate of 0.05 in a later analysis. In an earlier analysis of about 540 of the donors, most TCR beta V segments were observed in productive rearrangements about 87% or about 30% of the time, broadly matching IMGT annotations. Correlated functional status among segregating V segments might reflect linkage disequilibrium, but an unknown experimental factor could not be ruled out. A cluster of highly shared sequence variants was judged likely to represent a technical artifact of the sequencing pipeline. The study gave a list of some 150 TCR beta chains associated with cytomegalovirus. According to a later analysis, parvovirus B19, influenza, CMV and Epstein-Barr virus appeared linked to several top co-occurrence clusters.

Receptor libraries were prepared by the immunoSEQ multiplex PCR assay. For the multiplex PCR, a mixture combining 60 forward primers for TCR Vbeta segments and 13 reverse primers for TCR Jbeta segments was used. The CDR3 region of rearranged TCR beta genes was amplified from genomic DNA with a multiplex PCR assay. Amplified TCR beta libraries were sequenced as 87-base-pair reads on the Illumina HiSeq System. As for how the authors treated the data: A later analysis tallied 75 million to 95 million unique TCR beta chains across the 550 to 850 repertoires, and about 12 million of those chains were shared by two or more donors. A nearest-neighbor algorithm error-corrected the raw reads and collapsed the reads into unique sequences, merging closely related sequences to remove PCR and sequencing errors. V, D and J gene segments were assigned by aligning CDR3 sequences to IMGT reference sequences. For a sequence to be retained, a match of at least six nucleotides was required to both a V gene segment and a J gene segment. A rearrangement counted as productive if the CDR3 had no stop codons and remained in frame with V and J, and every other rearrangement counted as non-productive. Following IMGT convention, CDR3 was defined as the stretch from the second conserved V-encoded cysteine up to the conserved J-encoded phenylalanine. The earlier analysis of 500 to 750 of the donors excluded any sequence lacking an unambiguous match to a single V gene segment. An earlier analysis of some 610 of the donors called V segments functional above 56.7% productive rearrangements and segregating when the between-donor standard deviation exceeded 5%. To diagnose cytomegalovirus status from the catalog of TCR beta chain sequences, a statistical classification framework was built. In a later analysis, V and J genes were assigned by comparing TCR nucleotide sequences against IMGT/GENE-DB human TR gene sequences. A later analysis assigned CDR3 sequences and most-parsimonious VDJ recombination scenarios with the TCRdist pipeline. In a later analysis, every TCR beta chain was defined by the combination of its CDR3 amino acid sequence and its V-gene family, and reads without a unique V-gene family were dropped. A later analysis removed 450 to 600 highly shared, low-generation-probability nucleotide sequences to deal with suspected cross-contamination and a sequencing artifact. In a later analysis, a clonal expansion index for each public chain was calculated from normalized within-repertoire ranks of inferred template counts. A later analysis computed generation probabilities with a VDJ recombination model fitted to out-of-frame rearrangements, and checked the results against IGoR. A later analysis scored TCR-TCR, TCR-HLA and TCR-CMV co-occurrence with hypergeometric tests, applying a repertoire-size bias correction to TCR pairs. To estimate false discovery rates, a later analysis permuted the HLA or CMV assignments 20 times. A later analysis grouped co-occurring TCRs with DBSCAN, adding TCRdist sequence similarity when clustering within HLA-allele-positive subsets. Repertoires with fewer than 30,000 or more than 120,000 public chains were left out of co-occurrence clustering, as were five repertoires with anomalous nucleotide sharing. TCRdb took over this immuneACCESS table, retaining in-frame rearrangements with V and J assigned. Such tables are incomplete; in checked studies, under half of the missing clones stem from an unresolved V gene, and the remainder is unexplained. Clone size and the V and J calls come from that table; the DNA yielded D and trimming. Across this sample there are about 180,000 clones, with around three quarters seen only once. The ten biggest clones cover around 0.69% of the sample.

The rearrangement combines TRBV7-2 with TRBJ2-7; possibly the D gene is TRBD1, per 6 matching bases. The clonotype comes from a middle-aged woman in good health and CMV-seronegative. What was sequenced was PBMCs. The bases are TGTGCCAGCAGCTCCAGGGCGACAGGCCCCTACGAGCAGTACTTC. This is translated as CASSSRATGPYEQYF.